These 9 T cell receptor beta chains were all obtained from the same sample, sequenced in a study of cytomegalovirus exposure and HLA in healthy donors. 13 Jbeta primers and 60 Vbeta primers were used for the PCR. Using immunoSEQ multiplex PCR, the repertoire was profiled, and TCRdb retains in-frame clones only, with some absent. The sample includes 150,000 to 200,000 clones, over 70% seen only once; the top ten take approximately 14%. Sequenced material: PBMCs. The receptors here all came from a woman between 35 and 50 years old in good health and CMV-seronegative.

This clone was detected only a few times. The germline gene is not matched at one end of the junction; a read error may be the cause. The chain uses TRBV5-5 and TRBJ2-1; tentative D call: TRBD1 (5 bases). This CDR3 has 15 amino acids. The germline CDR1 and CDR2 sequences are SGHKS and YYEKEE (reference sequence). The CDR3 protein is CASSQDPDNYNEQFF. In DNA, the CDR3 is TGCGCCAGCAGCCAAGATCCGGACAACTACAATGAGCAGTTCTTC.

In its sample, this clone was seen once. In DNA, the CDR3 is TGTGCCAGCAGCAGACAGGGGAGCCATCAGCCCCAGCATTTT. It translates to CASSRQGSHQPQHF. The V and J genes are TRBV6-5 and TRBJ1-5, with 8 bases that match TRBD1. Germline assignment: CDR1 MNHEY and CDR2 SVGAGI. With V trimmed by 6 bases and J by 5 bases, 6 bases remained unmatched. This CDR3 is built from 14 residues.

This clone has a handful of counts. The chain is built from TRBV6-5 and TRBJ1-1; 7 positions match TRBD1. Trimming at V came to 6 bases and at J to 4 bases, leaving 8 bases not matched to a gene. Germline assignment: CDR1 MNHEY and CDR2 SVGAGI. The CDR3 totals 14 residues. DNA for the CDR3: TGTGCCAGCAGGGCGCCGGGACAGTTCACTGAAGCTTTCTTT. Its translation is CASRAPGQFTEAFF.

Here the CDR3 DNA reads TGTGCCAGCAGTGAAGACAGCTCTGGGGCCAACGTCCTGACTTTC. Protein sequence: CASSEDSSGANVLTF. V usage is TRBV6-4 and J usage is TRBJ2-6, with a possible D match to TRBD1 (5 bases). V lost 3 bases and J 0 bases, leaving 6 bases between the germline ends. Germline-derived CDR1 and CDR2 are MRHNA and SNTAGT. The CDR3 loop spans 15 amino acids.

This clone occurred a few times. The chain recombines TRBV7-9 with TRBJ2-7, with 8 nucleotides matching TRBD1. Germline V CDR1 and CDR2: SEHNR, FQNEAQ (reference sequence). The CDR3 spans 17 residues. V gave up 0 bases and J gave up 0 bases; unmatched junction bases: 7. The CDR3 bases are TGTGCCAGCAGCTTAGCAGAGACAGGGGATAACTCCTACGAGCAGTACTTC. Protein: CASSLAETGDNSYEQYF.

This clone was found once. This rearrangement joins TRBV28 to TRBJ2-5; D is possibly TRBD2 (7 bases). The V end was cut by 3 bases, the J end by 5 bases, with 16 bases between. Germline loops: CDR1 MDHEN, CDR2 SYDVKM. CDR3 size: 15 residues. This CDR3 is CASSLRRGRGETQYF. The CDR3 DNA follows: TGTGCCAGCAGTTTGCGTCGGGGGAGGGGGGAGACCCAGTACTTC. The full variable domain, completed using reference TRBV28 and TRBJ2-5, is DVKVTQSSRYLVKRTGEKVFLECVQDMDHENMFWYRQDPGLGLRLIYFSYDVKMKEKGDIPEGYSVSREKKERFSLILESASTNQTSMYLCASSLRRGRGETQYFGPGTRLLVL.

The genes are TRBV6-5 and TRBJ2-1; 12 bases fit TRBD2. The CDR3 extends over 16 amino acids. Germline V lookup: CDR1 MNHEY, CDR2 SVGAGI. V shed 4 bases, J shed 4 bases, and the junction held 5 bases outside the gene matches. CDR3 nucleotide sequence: TGTGCCAGCAGTTTTCCCGGGACTAGCGGGTACAATGAGCAGTTCTTC. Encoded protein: CASSFPGTSGYNEQFF.

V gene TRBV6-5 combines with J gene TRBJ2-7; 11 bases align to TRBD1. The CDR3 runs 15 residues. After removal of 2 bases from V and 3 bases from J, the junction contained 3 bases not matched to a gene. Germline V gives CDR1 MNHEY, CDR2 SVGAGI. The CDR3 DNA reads TGTGCCAGCAGTTACCGGGACAGGGGGAACTACGAGCAGTACTTC. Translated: CASSYRDRGNYEQYF.

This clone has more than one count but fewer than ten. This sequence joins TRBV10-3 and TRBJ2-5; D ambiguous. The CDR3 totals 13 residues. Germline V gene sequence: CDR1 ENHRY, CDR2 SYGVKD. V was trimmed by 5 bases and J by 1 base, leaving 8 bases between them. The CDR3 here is CAISKQLQETQYF. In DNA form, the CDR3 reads TGTGCCATCAGTAAACAGCTCCAAGAGACCCAGTACTTC.